This T cell receptor (beta chain) comes out of a study of blood T cell repertoires in COVID-19. Study in general: Donors in the United States, Italy and Spain gave samples during acute or convalescent COVID-19.

Assay used: immunoSEQ multiplex PCR; TCRdb lists only in-frame clones, some missing. This sample has 130,000 to 150,000 clones, with around 84% found just once. CDR3 length: 15 residues. V shed 4 bases, J shed 4 bases, and the junction held 9 bases outside the gene matches. CDR1 is SGHTA, CDR2 FQGNSA, per germline. The receptor comes from a human donor in a cohort sampled during active COVID-19. Input material: peripheral blood. The V gene is TRBV7-2, the J gene TRBJ2-7, with 8 bases aligning to TRBD1. Here the CDR3 DNA reads TGTGCCAGCAGCTACCAAGGGACAGGCCTTTACGAGCAGTACTTC. Its protein product is CASSYQGTGLYEQYF.